These T cell receptor beta chains were read from a single sample in a study of CD8 T cells in ankylosing spondylitis. TCRdb ran MiXCR on the 5' RACE reads and lists one entry per CDR3 protein. Here the sample spans a few hundred thousand distinct CDR3 sequences, approximately 8% being singletons. Sequenced input: blood, either unsorted or a sorted T cell fraction (not recorded which). These receptor sequences come from a male donor with ankylosing spondylitis. Both conserved end residues are trimmed from each CDR3. The order of the fields is J gene, V gene, D gene, CDR3 protein. The D gene is left open where the match is weak.

TRBJ2-2	TRBV18	-	ASSPLAPNTGELF
TRBJ2-1	TRBV7-3	-	ASSLTPLNEQF
TRBJ2-2	TRBV6-5	-	ASSYPAGVNTGELF
TRBJ2-7	TRBV28	-	ASTLSRDTSYEQY
TRBJ1-1	TRBV19	-	ASRTTEGTEAF
TRBJ2-2	TRBV5-1	TRBD2	ASSFSGRAGTGELF
TRBJ2-3	TRBV20-1	TRBD2	SARKGTSGAGTDTQY
TRBJ2-1	TRBV20-1	TRBD2	SAFQGLAAYNEQF
TRBJ2-5	TRBV5-1	TRBD2	ASSLTSAYQETQY
TRBJ2-3	TRBV5-1	TRBD2	ASKQREGGSTDTQY
TRBJ2-2	TRBV28	-	ASGLGTSGGELF
TRBJ1-3	TRBV7-9	-	ASSLDTVSGNTIY
TRBJ1-4	TRBV5-5	TRBD1	ASSAFRDRALKLF
TRBJ2-2	TRBV20-1	TRBD2	SARDPASGRTGELF
TRBJ2-7	TRBV4-2	-	ASSQDFSRTPSYEQY
TRBJ2-7	TRBV3-1	-	ASSQVDREQY
TRBJ2-3	TRBV29-1	-	SVAHSSGDTDTQY
TRBJ2-3	TRBV29-1	-	SVGSGTSTDTQY
TRBJ2-1	TRBV15	-	ATSRDPRSVEQF
TRBJ2-5	TRBV6-2/TRBV6-3	-	ASSGPGRTQETQY
TRBJ2-2	TRBV29-1	TRBD1	SARDREVGELF
TRBJ2-7	TRBV7-9	TRBD2	ASSLPTSGRTNYEQY
TRBJ2-7	TRBV14	-	ASSFKIGGAGYEQY
TRBJ1-1	TRBV7-3	-	ASSLGIEGTEAF
TRBJ2-5	TRBV7-8	-	ASSLALRLGLAETQY
TRBJ2-5	TRBV5-4	TRBD1	ASSLYRGLGETQY
TRBJ2-7	TRBV3-1	-	ASSQRREQY
TRBJ2-1	TRBV12-3/TRBV12-4	-	ASSGGPGSSYNEQF
TRBJ1-2	TRBV20-1	-	SASGTPLGSGYT
TRBJ2-7	TRBV12-3/TRBV12-4	-	ASSPRAQGYEQY
TRBJ2-7	TRBV27	-	ASSPRVSWTDYEQY
TRBJ2-1	TRBV5-1	TRBD1	ASSSGTGWYNEQF
TRBJ1-4	TRBV20-1	-	SATGWGNEKLF
TRBJ2-1	TRBV20-1	TRBD2	SARDGRLAGGSGQF
TRBJ2-3	TRBV28	-	ASAGVVDTQY
TRBJ1-1	TRBV20-1	-	SATEVGLVGFDEAF
TRBJ1-2	TRBV2	TRBD1	ASSPGTGSYGYT
TRBJ2-1	TRBV20-1	-	SASGVDEQF
TRBJ2-1	TRBV27	TRBD1	ASSLMGRVWPGGYDEQF
TRBJ2-2	TRBV7-3	-	ASSPISGELF
TRBJ1-2	TRBV20-1	-	SASGTSYGYT
TRBJ2-5	TRBV5-1	TRBD2	ASSASGGQETQY
TRBJ2-5	TRBV7-7	-	ASSPAARAETQY
TRBJ2-1	TRBV10-3	TRBD1	AISGQGSYNEQF
TRBJ1-5	TRBV12-3/TRBV12-4	TRBD1	ASSSEGTGRNQPQH
TRBJ2-7	TRBV7-6	-	ASSLGGGSYEQY